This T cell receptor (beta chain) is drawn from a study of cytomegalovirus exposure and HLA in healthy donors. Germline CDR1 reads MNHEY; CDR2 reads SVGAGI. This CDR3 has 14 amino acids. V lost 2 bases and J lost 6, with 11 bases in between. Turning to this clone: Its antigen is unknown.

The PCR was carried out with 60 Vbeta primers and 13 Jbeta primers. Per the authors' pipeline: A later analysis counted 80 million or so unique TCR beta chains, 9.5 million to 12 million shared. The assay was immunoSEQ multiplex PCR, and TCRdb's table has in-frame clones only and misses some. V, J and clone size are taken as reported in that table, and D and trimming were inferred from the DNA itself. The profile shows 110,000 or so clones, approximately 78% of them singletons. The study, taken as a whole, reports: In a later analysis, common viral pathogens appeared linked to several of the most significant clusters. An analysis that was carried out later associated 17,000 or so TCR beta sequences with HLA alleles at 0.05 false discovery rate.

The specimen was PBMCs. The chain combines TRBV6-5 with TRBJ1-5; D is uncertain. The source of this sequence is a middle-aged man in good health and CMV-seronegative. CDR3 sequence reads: CASSYTREGQPQHF. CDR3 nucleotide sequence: TGTGCCAGCAGTTACACACGGGAGGGTCAGCCCCAGCATTTT.